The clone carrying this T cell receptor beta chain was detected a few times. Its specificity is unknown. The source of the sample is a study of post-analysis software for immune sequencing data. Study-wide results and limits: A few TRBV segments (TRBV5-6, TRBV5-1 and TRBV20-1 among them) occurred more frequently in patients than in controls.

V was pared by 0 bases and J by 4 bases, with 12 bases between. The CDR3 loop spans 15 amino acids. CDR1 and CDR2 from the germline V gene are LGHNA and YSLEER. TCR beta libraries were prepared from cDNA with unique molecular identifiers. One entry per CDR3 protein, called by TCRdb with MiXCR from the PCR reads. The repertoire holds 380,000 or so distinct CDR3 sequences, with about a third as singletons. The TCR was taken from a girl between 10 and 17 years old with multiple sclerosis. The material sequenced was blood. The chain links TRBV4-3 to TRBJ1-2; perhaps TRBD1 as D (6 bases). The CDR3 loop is CASSQDSGGGYGYTF. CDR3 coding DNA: TGCGCCAGCAGCCAAGATTCGGGGGGCGGCTATGGCTACACCTTC.